The present T cell receptor (beta chain) was sequenced within a study of blood T cell repertoires in COVID-19. CDR1 and CDR2 (germline): WSHSY, SAAADI. There are 12 residues in the CDR3. Trimming took off 8 bases at V and 6 bases at J, with 8 bases between the two ends. Clones were read by immunoSEQ multiplex PCR, and TCRdb kept only the in-frame ones, dropping some. The sample records roughly 240,000 clones, approximately 90% being singletons. This receptor was obtained from a woman aged 35 to 49 with acute COVID-19. The chain carries TRBV10-2 and TRBJ1-6; D gene unclear. Source material: PBMCs or T cells enriched from blood (not recorded which). This CDR3 reads CASARSNSPLHF. Here the CDR3 DNA reads TGCGCCAGCGCTAGAAGTAATTCACCCCTCCACTTT.